These 27 T cell receptor beta chains came from one sample sequenced in a study of T-cell reconstitution after alpha-beta-depleted transplantation in children. Preparation of the TCRbeta library involved a method that used unique molecular identifiers. TCRdb re-called the PCR reads through MiXCR, storing one row per CDR3 protein. The sample lists about 110,000 distinct CDR3 sequences, 10% seen once, with 6.5% to 9.5% in the top ten. Sequencing was performed on PBMCs from the stem cell graft donor, taken from the stem cell graft. Receptor source: a human donor who donated a stem cell graft to a child with acute lymphoblastic leukemia.

The chain joins TRBV18 to TRBJ2-1; TRBD1 aligns across 10 bases. With 5 bases clipped from V and 10 bases from J, the junction kept 11 bases outside the gene matches. Per the germline V gene, CDR1 is KGHSH and CDR2 is LQKENI. The CDR3 contains 15 residues. The CDR3 DNA follows: TGTGCCAGCTCATGGCTCGGGACAGGGGTAGAGGAGCAGTTCTTC. Its protein product is CASSWLGTGVEEQFF.

This clonotype was detected many times. The chain links TRBV29-1 to TRBJ2-4, with 9 bases lining up with TRBD1. The CDR3 length is 12 residues. Germline V gives CDR1 SQVTM, CDR2 ANQGSEA. The V gene end was trimmed by 5 bases and the J gene end by 5 bases; junction bases not matched to a gene: 1. Here the CDR3 DNA reads TGCAGCGTTCGACAGGGGGAAAACATTCAGTACTTC. Translating it yields CSVRQGENIQYF.

This clonotype was detected many times. The CDR3 DNA reads as TGTGCCAGCAGACCGAGCGGGGCGAGCTCCTACAATGAGCAGTTCTTC. Amino acid sequence: CASRPSGASSYNEQFF. The rearrangement links TRBV6-5 to TRBJ2-1, with 7 positions matching TRBD2. The CDR3 covers 16 residues. V lost 6 bases, J lost 0 bases, and 8 bases stayed unmatched. Germline V gene sequence: CDR1 MNHEY, CDR2 SVGAGI.

This clonotype was counted a few times. This chain links TRBV30 with TRBJ1-3; no reliable D call. From germline, CDR1 is GTSNPN and CDR2 SVGIG (reference sequence). V lost 0 bases and J lost 3, with 27 bases in between. The CDR3 sequence is 20 residues long. The CDR3 loop is CAWSVRILTTGGLGGNTIYF. The CDR3 nucleotides read TGTGCCTGGAGTGTCCGGATCTTAACGACGGGAGGTCTGGGTGGAAACACCATATATTTT.

This clonotype was counted ten times or more. J is TRBJ2-2 and V is TRBV5-5; D is possibly TRBD2 (6 bases). The CDR3 loop spans 13 amino acids. The germline CDR1 and CDR2 sequences are SGHKS and YYEKEE (reference sequence). V shed 2 bases and J shed 6 bases, with 8 bases lying between them. The CDR3 nucleotides read TGTGCCAGCAGCTTCGGAGGGTCCGGGGAGCTGTTTTTT. This sequence encodes CASSFGGSGELFF.

The sample holds many counts of this clonotype. The chain couples TRBV5-1 to TRBJ2-2, with 8 bases aligning to TRBD1. The CDR3 has 16 amino acids. Germline V CDR1 and CDR2: SGHRS, YFSETQ. V was clipped by 3 bases and J by 4 bases; unmatched bases: 8. The CDR3 DNA follows: TGCGCCAGCAGCTCTCAGGGGGCCGGGGGCACCGGGGAGCTGTTTTTT. As protein: CASSSQGAGGTGELFF.

This clonotype was counted many times. This sequence joins TRBV9 and TRBJ1-5; a weak D match, TRBD1 (5 bases). V dropped 0 bases and J dropped 5 bases, with 12 bases sitting between them. Germline lookup yields CDR1 SGDLS and CDR2 YYNGEE. The CDR3 has 15 residues. The DNA of the CDR3 is TGTGCCAGCAGCGTAGGAGGGGAGGAGGATCAGCCCCAGCATTTT. Translating gives CASSVGGEEDQPQHF. The full variable domain, completed using reference TRBV9 and TRBJ1-5, is DSGVTQTPKHLITATGQRVTLRCSPRSGDLSVYWYQQSLDQGLQFLIQYYNGEERAKGNILERFSAQQFPDLHSELNLSSLELGDSALYFCASSVGGEEDQPQHFGDGTRLSIL.

The chain links TRBV4-1 to TRBJ1-6; D gene ambiguous. Germline CDR1 is MGHRA and CDR2 is YSYEKL. V was pared by 5 bases and J by 8 bases, with 10 bases between. The CDR3 is 13 residues long. The CDR3 nucleotides are TGCGCCAGCAGCACCAGCAAGGATTCACCCCTCCACTTT. It specifies CASSTSKDSPLHF.

Of note for this clonotype: A much larger clone is a single base away; this may be a read error. The chain uses TRBV3-1 and TRBJ1-4; the D is unclear. Looked up from germline, CDR1 is LGHDT and CDR2 is YNNKEL (reference sequence). This CDR3 contains 19 residues. The CDR3 spells CTSSPTFLNRHATNEKLFF. The DNA of the CDR3 is TGTACCAGCAGCCCTACCTTTTTGAATCGCCATGCAACTAATGAAAAACTGTTTTTT.

This clonotype was recorded many times. The chain carries TRBV12-3 or TRBV12-4 and TRBJ1-1; TRBD1 is a possible D gene (5 bases). The CDR3 runs to 13 residues. Between the trimmed V and J ends, which lost 6 bases and 5 bases, there was a span of 13 bases. The chain's CDR3 is CASRSRGGTEAFF. In DNA, the CDR3 is TGTGCCAGCAGATCTAGGGGTGGAACTGAAGCTTTCTTT.

This clonotype has at least ten counts. CDR3 DNA sequence: TGTGCCAGCAGTGAATGGGGGAGGGTGGAGAACACTGAAGCTTTCTTT. Its protein is CASSEWGRVENTEAFF. The chain is built from TRBV25-1 and TRBJ1-1; a weak D match, TRBD1 (5 bases). Germline CDR1 and CDR2: MGHDK and SYGVNS. The CDR3 contains 16 residues. Deletions cut 1 base from V and 1 base from J, with 13 bases between.

The table lists this clonotype with many counts. This rearrangement joins TRBV15 to TRBJ1-5; no reliable D call. This CDR3 comprises 16 residues. V was clipped by 2 bases and J by 1 base, with 12 bases between them. Germline assignment: CDR1 LNHNV and CDR2 YYDKDF (reference sequence). CDR3 residues: CATSRTSRGSNQPQHF. The CDR3 DNA reads as TGTGCCACCAGCAGAACCAGCCGCGGGAGCAATCAGCCCCAGCATTTT.

On this clonotype: The junction departs from germline at one end; a sequencing error may be responsible. This chain joins TRBV7-2 and TRBJ1-4, with a tentative D call TRBD1 (5 bases). CDR1 SGHTA and CDR2 FQGNSA come from the germline V gene. This CDR3 is built from 15 residues. Written as DNA, the CDR3 is TGTGCCAACAGCTCCCAGGGTTGGGCTGATGAAAAACTGTTTTTT. This sequence encodes CANSSQGWADEKLFF.

This clonotype was picked up many times. This rearrangement joins TRBV29-1 to TRBJ2-7; D is unclear. Trimming pared 4 bases from V and 0 bases from J, leaving 4 bases between. Germline-derived CDR1 and CDR2 are SQVTM and ANQGSEA. CDR3 length: 11 residues. The CDR3 sequence is CSVVVSYEQYF. The CDR3 nucleotides read TGCAGCGTTGTAGTCTCCTACGAGCAGTACTTC.

This clonotype was counted ten times or more. This chain joins TRBV29-1 and TRBJ2-1, with 9 bases that match TRBD1. Germline CDR1 reads SQVTM; CDR2 reads ANQGSEA. Germline trimming cut 6 bases from V and 7 bases from J; bases unmatched to any gene: 7. The length of the CDR3 is 13 residues. The DNA of the CDR3 is TGCAGCGTCAACCGGGACAGGGAGAATGAGCAGTTCTTC. The encoded protein is CSVNRDRENEQFF.

This clonotype was observed at least ten times. The V call is TRBV5-5, the J call TRBJ2-1; 10 bases map to TRBD1. The V gene end was trimmed by 0 bases and the J gene end by 7 bases; junction bases not matched to a gene: 10. Per germline, CDR1 SGHKS and CDR2 YYEKEE (reference sequence). The CDR3 is 17 residues long. CDR3 amino acids: CASSLGGTGAPRNEQFF. CDR3 nucleotide sequence: TGTGCCAGCAGCTTGGGGGGGACAGGGGCGCCCCGGAATGAGCAGTTCTTC.

This clonotype was seen repeatedly, ten times or more. V is TRBV28 and J is TRBJ2-3, with TRBD1 matching 7 bases. The J segment lost 0 bases and the V segment lost 10 bases, leaving 4 bases of the junction unmatched. The CDR3 is made up of 13 amino acids. Per germline, CDR1 MDHEN and CDR2 SYDVKM. This CDR3 is CATRQGSTDTQYF. CDR3 coding DNA: TGTGCCACCAGACAGGGTAGCACAGATACGCAGTATTTT.

This clonotype was detected ten times or more. The gene calls are TRBV2 and TRBJ1-6; 8 bases fit TRBD1. V trimming: 4 bases; J trimming: 0 bases; junction bases outside the gene matches: 20. Germline V gene lookup returns CDR1 SNHLY and CDR2 FYNNEI. This CDR3 region has 22 residues. In DNA form, the CDR3 reads TGTGCCAGCAGTGGGAGTACTTCTACAGGGGGTTGCGTCAGCTCCTATAATTCACCCCTCCACTTT. Its protein product is CASSGSTSTGGCVSSYNSPLHF.

As concerns this clonotype: One junction end disagrees with the germline gene, perhaps due to a read error. This rearrangement joins TRBV12-3 or TRBV12-4 to TRBJ2-7, with D hard to call. CDR3 size: 11 residues. CDR3 coding DNA: TGTACCAGCAGCAGTTACTACGAGCAGTACTTC. The encoded protein is CTSSSYYEQYF.

This clonotype was picked up many times. The J gene is TRBJ2-7, the V gene TRBV5-1; 10 bases line up with TRBD1. The CDR3 spans 14 residues. The germline V gene has CDR1 SGHRS and CDR2 YFSETQ. V lost 3 bases to trimming and J lost 1 base; unmatched junction nucleotides: 1. In DNA, the CDR3 is TGCGCCAGCAGCTGGGGACAGGGGTCCTACGAGCAGTACTTC. This codes for CASSWGQGSYEQYF.

This clonotype has at least ten counts. The genes are TRBV5-1 and TRBJ1-4; no clear D. Trimming took 2 bases from V and 0 from J, leaving 2 bases between them. CDR1 is SGHRS, CDR2 YFSETQ, per germline. The CDR3 spans 13 residues. The CDR3 loop is CASSFATNEKLFF. The CDR3 DNA reads as TGCGCCAGCAGCTTTGCAACTAATGAAAAACTGTTTTTT.

This clonotype was seen at least ten times. The chain couples TRBV12-3 or TRBV12-4 to TRBJ1-1; TRBD1 might be the D (6 bases). The CDR3 loop spans 15 amino acids. V was trimmed by 2 bases and J by 7 bases, leaving 17 bases between them. CDR3 coding DNA: TGTGCCAGCAGTTTAAGGTCGACAGGATTTGGTGAAGCTTTCTTT. Translation gives CASSLRSTGFGEAFF.

This clonotype occurred many times. This chain links TRBV20-1 with TRBJ2-3; D gene uncertain. V was pared by 8 bases and J by 2 bases, with 14 bases between. This CDR3 comprises 13 residues. Germline V gene data show CDR1 as DFQATT and CDR2 as SNEGSKA (reference sequence). Written as DNA, the CDR3 is TGCAGTCTACCCGGTCGGTCCACAGATACGCAGTATTTT. Protein: CSLPGRSTDTQYF.

This clonotype was seen ten or more times. J is TRBJ2-1 and V is TRBV7-8, with no clear D. Trimming took 5 bases from V and 9 from J, leaving 11 bases between them. CDR1 and CDR2 (germline): SGHVS, FQNEAQ. The CDR3 is made up of 12 amino acids. The CDR3 DNA sequence: TGTGCCAGCAGCCCCCGTGGGGTTGAGCAGTTCTTC. This translates into CASSPRGVEQFF.

This clonotype was counted at least ten times. The V gene is TRBV20-1, the J gene TRBJ2-7; 14 bases fit TRBD2. This CDR3 has 16 residues. The germline V gene encodes CDR1 DFQATT and CDR2 SNEGSKA (reference sequence). V lost 6 bases, J lost 4 bases, and 11 bases stayed unmatched. Here the CDR3 reads CSAPTSGRVGSYEQYF. As DNA, the CDR3 is TGCAGTGCCCCGACTAGCGGGAGGGTCGGGTCTTACGAGCAGTACTTC.

This sequence joins TRBV9 and TRBJ2-3, with D tentatively TRBD2 (6 bases). Trimming removed 5 bases at V and 4 bases at J, with 17 bases between. CDR1 is SGDLS, CDR2 YYNGEE, per germline. The CDR3 has 15 residues. DNA for the CDR3: TGTGCCAGCAGACTGGGGGGTCTGGAATCAGATACGCAGTATTTT. It yields the protein CASRLGGLESDTQYF.

This clonotype turned up a few times. The V call is TRBV7-8, the J call TRBJ1-3, with D possibly TRBD1 on 6 matching bases. The CDR3 runs to 16 residues. Germline V gene lookup returns CDR1 SGHVS and CDR2 FQNEAQ. V lost 2 bases and J lost 0, with 11 bases in between. CDR3 sequence (DNA): TGTGCCAGCAGCTTAAAGGCGACAGGCTCTGGAAACACCATATATTTT. Translating it yields CASSLKATGSGNTIYF.